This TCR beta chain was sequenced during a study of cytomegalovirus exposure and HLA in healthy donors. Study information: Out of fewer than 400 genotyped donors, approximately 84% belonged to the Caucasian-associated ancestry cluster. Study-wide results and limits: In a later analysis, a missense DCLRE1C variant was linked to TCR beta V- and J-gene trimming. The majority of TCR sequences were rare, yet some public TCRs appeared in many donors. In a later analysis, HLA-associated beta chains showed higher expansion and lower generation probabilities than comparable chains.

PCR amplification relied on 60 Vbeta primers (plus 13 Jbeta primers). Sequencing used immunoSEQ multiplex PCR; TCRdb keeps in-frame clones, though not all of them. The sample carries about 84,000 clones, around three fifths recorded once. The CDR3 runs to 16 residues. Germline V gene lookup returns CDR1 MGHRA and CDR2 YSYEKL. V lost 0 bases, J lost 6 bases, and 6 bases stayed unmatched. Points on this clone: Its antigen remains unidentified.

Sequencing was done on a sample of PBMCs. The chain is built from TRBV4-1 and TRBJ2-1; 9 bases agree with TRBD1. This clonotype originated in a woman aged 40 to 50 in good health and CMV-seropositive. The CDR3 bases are TGCGCCAGCAGCCAAGATTCCGGGACAGGGACCAATGAGCAGTTCTTC. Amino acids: CASSQDSGTGTNEQFF.